The sequence of this T cell receptor beta chain was determined in a study of T-cell memory formation after mild COVID-19. Study details: There were largely donor-specific TCR clusters. Study-wide findings and caveats: Confirmation of SARS-CoV-2 specificity was lacking for second-wave clones peaking day 37.

With 5 bases removed from V and 7 bases from J, the gap between germline ends came to 9 bases. The CDR3 spans 12 residues. A 5'RACE reaction primed in the constant segment made cDNA libraries of TCR alpha and TCR beta, and these carried sample barcodes and UMIs. TCRdb itself ran the 5' RACE reads through MiXCR, one entry per CDR3 protein. This table holds approximately 260,000 distinct CDR3 sequences, around 15% found once. This clonotype has just a few counts. Antigen unknown. The chain links TRBV12-3 or TRBV12-4 to TRBJ1-5; no clear D gene. This TCR derives from a man younger than 35 who had mild COVID-19 (a few samples of this study predate the infection). Cell type and time point are not known. Sequenced: PBMCs or a T cell subset sorted from them (not recorded which). CDR3 nucleotide sequence: TGTGCCAGCAGTGGGTTAGGCCAGCCCCAGCATTTT. Encoded protein: CASSGLGQPQHF.